The clone carrying this T cell receptor (beta chain) was counted a few times. What it recognizes is unknown. Primers for the PCR totalled 60 Vbeta and 13 Jbeta. Libraries were prepared by immunoSEQ multiplex PCR; TCRdb keeps only in-frame clonotypes and omits some of them. This sample has more than 95,000 clones, with over 9.5% found just once. This sample was included in a study of cytomegalovirus exposure and HLA in healthy donors. Study observations and caveats: CMV serostatus was the sole immune exposure data available. When the data were analyzed later, several of the most significant clusters appeared to be linked to common viral pathogens.

This clonotype was sampled from a man aged 35-49 years in good health and CMV-seropositive. The sequencing sample was made of PBMCs.

The CDR3 reads CASSYGSGDQPQHF. For the CDR3, the DNA is TGTGCCAGCAGTTACGGGTCAGGGGATCAGCCCCAGCATTTT. The V and J genes are TRBV6-5 and TRBJ1-5, with D possibly being TRBD1 (6 bases). Deletions cut 2 bases from V and 5 bases from J, with 10 bases between. The CDR3 sequence is 14 residues long. Germline-derived CDR1 and CDR2 are MNHEY and SVGAGI.